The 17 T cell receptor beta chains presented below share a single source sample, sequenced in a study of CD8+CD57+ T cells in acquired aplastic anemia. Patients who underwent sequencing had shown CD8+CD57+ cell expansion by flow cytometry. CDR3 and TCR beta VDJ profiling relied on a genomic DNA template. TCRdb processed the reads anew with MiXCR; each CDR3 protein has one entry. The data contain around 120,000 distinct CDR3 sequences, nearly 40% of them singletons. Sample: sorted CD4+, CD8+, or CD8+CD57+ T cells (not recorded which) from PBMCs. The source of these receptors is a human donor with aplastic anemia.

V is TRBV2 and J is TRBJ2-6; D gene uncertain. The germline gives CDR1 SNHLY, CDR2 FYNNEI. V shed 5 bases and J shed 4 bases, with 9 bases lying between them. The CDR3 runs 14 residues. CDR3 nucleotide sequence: TGTGCCAGCAGTCCCCCGCCCGGGGCCAACGTCCTGACTTTC. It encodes CASSPPPGANVLTF.

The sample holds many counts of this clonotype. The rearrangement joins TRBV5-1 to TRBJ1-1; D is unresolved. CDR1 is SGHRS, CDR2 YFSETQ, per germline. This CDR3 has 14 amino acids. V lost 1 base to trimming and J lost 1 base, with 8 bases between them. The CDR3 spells CASSLLLSNTEAFF. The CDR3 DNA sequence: TGCGCCAGCAGCTTGTTACTTTCGAACACTGAAGCTTTCTTT. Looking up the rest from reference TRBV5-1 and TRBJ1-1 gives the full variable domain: KAGVTQTPRYLIKTRGQQVTLSCSPISGHRSVSWYQQTPGQGLQFLFEYFSETQRNKGNFPGRFSGRQFSNSRSEMNVSTLELGDSALYLCASSLLLSNTEAFFGQGTRLTVV.

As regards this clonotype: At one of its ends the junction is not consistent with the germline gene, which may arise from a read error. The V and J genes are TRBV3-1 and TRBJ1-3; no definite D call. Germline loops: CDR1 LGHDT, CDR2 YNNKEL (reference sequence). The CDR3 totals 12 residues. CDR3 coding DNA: TGTGCCTGCAGCCTCCCCGGAAACACCATATATTTT. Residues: CACSLPGNTIYF.

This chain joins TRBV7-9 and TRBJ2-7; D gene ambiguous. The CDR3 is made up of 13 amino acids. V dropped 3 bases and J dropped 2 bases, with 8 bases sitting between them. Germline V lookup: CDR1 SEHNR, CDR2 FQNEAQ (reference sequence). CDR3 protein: CASSLRIAYEQYV. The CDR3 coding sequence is TGTGCCAGCAGCTTGAGGATAGCCTACGAGCAGTACGTC.

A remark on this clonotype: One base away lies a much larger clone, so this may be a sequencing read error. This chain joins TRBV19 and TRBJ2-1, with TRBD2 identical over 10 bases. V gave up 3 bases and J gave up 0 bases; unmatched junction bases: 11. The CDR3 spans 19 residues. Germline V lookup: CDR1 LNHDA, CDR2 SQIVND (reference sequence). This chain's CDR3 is CASSILGPAGGSSYNEQFF. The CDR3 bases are TGTGCCAGTAGTATCCTTGGACCAGCGGGGGGGAGCTCCTACAATGAGCAGTTCTTC.

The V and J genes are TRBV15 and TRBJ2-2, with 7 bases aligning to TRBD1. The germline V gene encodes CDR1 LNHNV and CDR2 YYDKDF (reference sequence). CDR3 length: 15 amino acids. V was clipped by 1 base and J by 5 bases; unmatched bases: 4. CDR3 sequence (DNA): TGTGCCACCAGCAGAGCCTCGACAGGGACCGGGGAGCTGTTTTTT. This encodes CATSRASTGTGELFF.

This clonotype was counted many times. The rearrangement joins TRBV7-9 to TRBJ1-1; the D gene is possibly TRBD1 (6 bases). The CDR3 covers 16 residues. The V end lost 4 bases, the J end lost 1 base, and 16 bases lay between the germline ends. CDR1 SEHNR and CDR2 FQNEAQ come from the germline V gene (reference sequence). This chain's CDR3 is CASSSRGQGQNTEAFF. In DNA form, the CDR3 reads TGTGCCAGCAGCTCTAGGGGCCAGGGGCAGAACACTGAAGCTTTCTTT.

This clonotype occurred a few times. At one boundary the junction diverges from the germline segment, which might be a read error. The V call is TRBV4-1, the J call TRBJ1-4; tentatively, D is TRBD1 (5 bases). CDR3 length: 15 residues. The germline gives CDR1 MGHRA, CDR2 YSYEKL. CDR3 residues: CASSQGQIGLEKLLF. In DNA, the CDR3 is TGCGCCAGCAGCCAAGGACAGATCGGCCTGGAAAAACTGCTTTTT.

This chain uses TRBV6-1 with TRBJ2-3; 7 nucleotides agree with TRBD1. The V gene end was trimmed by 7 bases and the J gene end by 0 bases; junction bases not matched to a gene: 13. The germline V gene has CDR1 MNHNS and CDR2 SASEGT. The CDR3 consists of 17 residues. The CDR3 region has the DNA TGTGCCAGCACCCATAGTGGATGGGGACAGAGCACAGATACGCAGTATTTT. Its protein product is CASTHSGWGQSTDTQYF.

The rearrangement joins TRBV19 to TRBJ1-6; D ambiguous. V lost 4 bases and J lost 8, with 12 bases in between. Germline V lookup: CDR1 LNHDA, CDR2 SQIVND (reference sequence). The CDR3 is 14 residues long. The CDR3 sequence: CASSTRGGDSPLHF. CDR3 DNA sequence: TGTGCCAGTAGTACCCGGGGTGGTGATTCACCCCTCCACTTT. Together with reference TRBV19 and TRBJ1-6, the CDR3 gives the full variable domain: DGGITQSPKYLFRKEGQNVTLSCEQNLNHDAMYWYRQDPGQGLRLIYYSQIVNDFQKGDIAEGYSVSREKKESFPLTVTSAQKNPTAFYLCASSTRGGDSPLHFGNGTRLTVT.

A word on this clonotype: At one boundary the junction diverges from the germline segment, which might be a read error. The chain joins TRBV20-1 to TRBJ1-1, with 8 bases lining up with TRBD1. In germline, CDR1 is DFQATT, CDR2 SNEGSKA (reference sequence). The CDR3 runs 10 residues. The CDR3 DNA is TGCAGTGCTAGTGGCGGACAGGGTGGCTTT. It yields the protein CSASGGQGGF.

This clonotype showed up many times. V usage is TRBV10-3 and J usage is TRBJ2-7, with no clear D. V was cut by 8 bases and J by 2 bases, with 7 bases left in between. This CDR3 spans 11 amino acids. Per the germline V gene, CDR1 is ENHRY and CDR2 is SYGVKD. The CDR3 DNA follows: TGTGCCATCGGAACTACCTACGAGCAGTACTTC. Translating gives CAIGTTYEQYF.

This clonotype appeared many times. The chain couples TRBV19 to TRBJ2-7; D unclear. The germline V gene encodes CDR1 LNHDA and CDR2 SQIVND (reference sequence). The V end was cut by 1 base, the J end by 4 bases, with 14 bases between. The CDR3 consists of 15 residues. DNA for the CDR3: TGTGCCAGTAGTATAGGACACTCCCGCGGTTACGAGCAGTACTTC. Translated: CASSIGHSRGYEQYF.

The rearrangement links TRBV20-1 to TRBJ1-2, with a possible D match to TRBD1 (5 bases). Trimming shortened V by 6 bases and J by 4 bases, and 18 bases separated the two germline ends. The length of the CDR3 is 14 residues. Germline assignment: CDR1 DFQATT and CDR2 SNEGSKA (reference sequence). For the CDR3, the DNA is TGCAGTGCCAGTAGTCCCGGGGGGAGCTATGGCTACACCTTC. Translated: CSASSPGGSYGYTF.

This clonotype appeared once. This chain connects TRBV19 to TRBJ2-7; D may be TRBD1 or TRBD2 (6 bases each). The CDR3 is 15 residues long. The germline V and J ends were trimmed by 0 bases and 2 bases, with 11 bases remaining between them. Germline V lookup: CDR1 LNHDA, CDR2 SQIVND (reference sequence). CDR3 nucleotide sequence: TGTGCCAGTAGTATAGATCTTCGGGGGCCCTACGAGCAGTACTTC. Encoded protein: CASSIDLRGPYEQYF. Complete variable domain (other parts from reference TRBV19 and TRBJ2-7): DGGITQSPKYLFRKEGQNVTLSCEQNLNHDAMYWYRQDPGQGLRLIYYSQIVNDFQKGDIAEGYSVSREKKESFPLTVTSAQKNPTAFYLCASSIDLRGPYEQYFGPGTRLTVT.

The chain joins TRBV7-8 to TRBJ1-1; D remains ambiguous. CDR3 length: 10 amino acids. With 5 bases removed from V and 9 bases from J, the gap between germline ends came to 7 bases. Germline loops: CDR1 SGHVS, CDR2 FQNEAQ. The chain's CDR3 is CASSPRQAFF. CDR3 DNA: TGTGCCAGCAGCCCACGACAAGCTTTCTTT.

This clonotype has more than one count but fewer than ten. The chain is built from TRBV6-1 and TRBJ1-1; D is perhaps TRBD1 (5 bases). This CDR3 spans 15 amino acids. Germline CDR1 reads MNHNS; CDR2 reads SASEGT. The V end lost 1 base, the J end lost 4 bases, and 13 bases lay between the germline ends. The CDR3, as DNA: TGTGCCAGCAGTGAAGGTTGGGGGGGAGGCACTGAAGCTTTCTTT. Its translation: CASSEGWGGGTEAFF.